A selection of T cell receptor beta chains follows, all from one sample in a study of OX40 agonist ivuxolimab in advanced cancers. The data were produced by immunoSEQ multiplex PCR, yet TCRdb's version contains in-frame clones alone and is incomplete. This table has 40,000 or so clones, around 89% appearing once. Material: CD4+ or CD8+ T cells sorted from blood, obtained in a trial of the OX40 agonist ivuxolimab. These receptors originate from an adult with an advanced solid tumor such as melanoma, head and neck, liver or kidney cancer. Both conserved end residues are part of each CDR3. Fields, in order: V gene, clone size, J gene, D gene, CDR3 DNA, CDR3 protein. The D gene is left open where the match is weak. Expanded clones get a size class; other rows say once, few or many, or leave the size out.

v_gene: TRBV4-1
abundance: .
j_gene: TRBJ2-7
d_gene: .
CDR3nt: TGCGCCAGCAGCCAAGAAGTGCCGGGGGTAACCTACGAGCAGTACTTC
CDR3aa: CASSQEVPGVTYEQYF

v_gene: TRBV11-2
abundance: once
j_gene: TRBJ1-2
d_gene: TRBD1
CDR3nt: TGTGCCAGCAGCTTAGATCTTGGGACAGGGGGCTTTGAGGGACATGGCTACACCTTC
CDR3aa: CASSLDLGTGGFEGHGYTF

v_gene: TRBV15
abundance: .
j_gene: TRBJ1-4
d_gene: TRBD1
CDR3nt: TGTGCCACCAGCAGATCTGGGGGACAGGGGCTGGGAGGGGAAAAACTGTTTTTT
CDR3aa: CATSRSGGQGLGGEKLFF

v_gene: TRBV4-2
abundance: once
j_gene: TRBJ2-1
d_gene: TRBD2
CDR3nt: TGTGCCAGCAGCCAAACCACTAGCGGGATTAAGGTTGAGCAGTTCTTC
CDR3aa: CASSQTTSGIKVEQFF

v_gene: TRBV21-1
abundance: .
j_gene: TRBJ1-5
d_gene: .
CDR3nt: TGTGCCACCTTCCCGGTCGGATGGCCCCAGCATTTT
CDR3aa: CATFPVGWPQHF

v_gene: TRBV5-1
abundance: .
j_gene: TRBJ2-3
d_gene: .
CDR3nt: TGCGCCAGCAGCTCCACCGAGGGCCTCAACTTTCACAGATACGCAGTATTT
CDR3aa: CASSSTEGLNFHRYAVF

v_gene: TRBV28
abundance: .
j_gene: TRBJ1-5
d_gene: .
CDR3nt: TGTGCCAGCAGTCGGGACGAAAGCAATCAGCCCCAGCATTTT
CDR3aa: CASSRDESNQPQHF

v_gene: TRBV5-5
abundance: .
j_gene: TRBJ2-1
d_gene: .
CDR3nt: TGTGCCAGCAGTTCCGGACTGCGATTCTTGGCCGATGAGCAGTTCTTC
CDR3aa: CASSSGLRFLADEQFF

v_gene: TRBV6-1
abundance: .
j_gene: TRBJ2-1
d_gene: TRBD2
CDR3nt: TGTGCCAGCCACGACATGGGGGGGGTAGGCAATGAGCAGTTCTTC
CDR3aa: CASHDMGGVGNEQFF

v_gene: TRBV4-1
abundance: .
j_gene: TRBJ2-7
d_gene: .
CDR3nt: TGCGCCAGCAGCCAAGGGCCGGGGGTGAGCGAGCAGTACTTC
CDR3aa: CASSQGPGVSEQYF

v_gene: TRBV4-1
abundance: .
j_gene: TRBJ2-5
d_gene: TRBD2
CDR3nt: TGCGCCAGCAGCCAAGGCCGGGGTAGCGGGGGCTGGGGGGAGACCCAGTACTTC
CDR3aa: CASSQGRGSGGWGETQYF

v_gene: TRBV28
abundance: .
j_gene: TRBJ2-7
d_gene: .
CDR3nt: TGTGCCAGCAGCCTTAGGAGGGTTGAGCAGTACTTC
CDR3aa: CASSLRRVEQYF

v_gene: TRBV5-1
abundance: .
j_gene: TRBJ2-5
d_gene: .
CDR3nt: TGCGCCAGCAGCTTGGGTGGAGCCCAAGAGACCCAGTACTTC
CDR3aa: CASSLGGAQETQYF

v_gene: TRBV28
abundance: .
j_gene: TRBJ2-7
d_gene: TRBD2
CDR3nt: TGTGCCAGCAGTTTCGCGGGAGGGCCGGTCGAGCAGTACTTC
CDR3aa: CASSFAGGPVEQYF

v_gene: TRBV28
abundance: .
j_gene: TRBJ1-4
d_gene: .
CDR3nt: TGTGCCAGCAGACAAACAGGGAGGCGTAATGAAAAACTGTTTTTT
CDR3aa: CASRQTGRRNEKLFF

v_gene: TRBV4-1
abundance: .
j_gene: TRBJ2-7
d_gene: TRBD1
CDR3nt: TGCGCCAGCAGCCAATACCCGGACAGGGGGCAGAGCGAGCAGTACTTC
CDR3aa: CASSQYPDRGQSEQYF

v_gene: TRBV28
abundance: .
j_gene: TRBJ2-3
d_gene: TRBD1
CDR3nt: TGTGCCAGCAGTTTCAACAGGGGGTCAGATACGCAGTATTTT
CDR3aa: CASSFNRGSDTQYF

v_gene: TRBV10-2
abundance: .
j_gene: TRBJ2-7
d_gene: .
CDR3nt: TGCGCCAGCAGTGATAGGATCTCAGTTCTGTACTTC
CDR3aa: CASSDRISVLYF

v_gene: TRBV13
abundance: .
j_gene: TRBJ1-6
d_gene: TRBD1
CDR3nt: TGTGCCAGCAGGAGGGGGCTTAATTCACCCCTCCACTTT
CDR3aa: CASRRGLNSPLHF

v_gene: TRBV7-6
abundance: few
j_gene: TRBJ1-2
d_gene: .
CDR3nt: TGTGCCAGCAGCTTAGCCACCGGGGACTATGGCTACACCTTC
CDR3aa: CASSLATGDYGYTF

v_gene: TRBV4-1
abundance: .
j_gene: TRBJ1-5
d_gene: .
CDR3nt: TGCGCCAGCAGCCAAGAGGTGTCACAGCCCCAGCATTTT
CDR3aa: CASSQEVSQPQHF

v_gene: TRBV30
abundance: .
j_gene: TRBJ1-1
d_gene: .
CDR3nt: TGTGCCTGGGGTCAGGAGGGGATTAACACTGAAGCTTTCTTT
CDR3aa: CAWGQEGINTEAFF

v_gene: TRBV6-1
abundance: .
j_gene: TRBJ2-3
d_gene: .
CDR3nt: TGTGCCTCAGAGGGGGTCACAGATACGCAGTATTTT
CDR3aa: CASEGVTDTQYF